Listed below are T cell receptor beta chains from one sample, sequenced in a study of cytomegalovirus exposure and HLA in healthy donors. Only in-frame clones appear in the TCRdb table, and some are missing; sequencing was by immunoSEQ multiplex PCR. The sample includes about 74,000 clones, nearly 95% of them seen just once. The sequencing sample was made of PBMCs. The source is a man between 18 and 29 years old in good health and CMV-seropositive. The CDR3 runs from the conserved cysteine through the conserved F or W. Each record gives: clone size, V gene, J gene, D gene, CDR3 DNA, CDR3 protein. A D gene is named only where the DNA matches it firmly. The listing skips clone size in some rows; elsewhere it reads once, few, many or a size class.

NA	TRBV19	TRBJ2-7	NA	TGTGCCAGTAGTATAACAGGGAGCTCCTACGAGCAGTACTTC	CASSITGSSYEQYF
NA	TRBV9	TRBJ2-3	TRBD1	TGTGCCAGCAACCAAGGACAGGACACAGATACGCAGTATTTT	CASNQGQDTDTQYF
NA	TRBV18	TRBJ2-3	NA	TGTGCCAGCTCACCAAGCAGCACAGATACGCAGTATTTT	CASSPSSTDTQYF
NA	TRBV4-1	TRBJ1-5	NA	TGCGCCAGCAGCCAAGATCTCCCAGGGGATCAGCCCCAGCATTTT	CASSQDLPGDQPQHF
NA	TRBV7-2	TRBJ2-6	NA	TGTGCCAGCAGCCAACGGACAGCTGGGGCCAACGTCCTGACTTTC	CASSQRTAGANVLTF
NA	TRBV9	TRBJ2-3	TRBD1	TGTGCCAGCAGGAAGGGACAGCTGATGATAACAGATACGCAGTATTTT	CASRKGQLMITDTQYF
NA	TRBV27	TRBJ2-1	TRBD2	TGTGCCAGCAGAACGTTAAGTGCTAGCGGGACCTACAATGAGCAGTTCTTC	CASRTLSASGTYNEQFF
NA	TRBV4-2	TRBJ2-1	TRBD1	TGTGCCAGCAGCCAAGAAAGACAGGGGCGTGATGAGCAGTTCTTC	CASSQERQGRDEQFF
once	TRBV4-1	TRBJ1-3	NA	TGCGCCAGCAGCCAACAGGGCTCTGGAAACACCATATATTTT	CASSQQGSGNTIYF
NA	TRBV5-6	TRBJ2-7	NA	TGTGCCAGCAGCCAAAAGCCGGGAACCTACGAGCAGTACTTC	CASSQKPGTYEQYF
NA	TRBV30	TRBJ2-7	NA	TGTGCCTGGAAAGGATCCCAGGCCTCCGCCTACGAGCAGTACTTC	CAWKGSQASAYEQYF
NA	TRBV2	TRBJ2-7	TRBD1	TGTGCCAGCAGTGGGACAGGGGCATACGAGCAGTACTTC	CASSGTGAYEQYF
NA	TRBV13	TRBJ2-1	TRBD2	TGTGCCAGCAGCGTTAGCGGGAGCTCCTACAATGAGCAGTTCTTC	CASSVSGSSYNEQFF
NA	TRBV18	TRBJ2-3	NA	TGTGCCAGCTCAGGGAGCACAAGCACAGATACGCAGTATTTT	CASSGSTSTDTQYF
NA	TRBV6-1	TRBJ1-3	NA	TGTGCCAGCAGTGAAGTTGGCAATCCCGGAAACACCATATATTTT	CASSEVGNPGNTIYF
NA	TRBV28	TRBJ2-7	TRBD2	TGTGCCAGCACGGGGACTAGCGTAGACGAGCAGTACTTC	CASTGTSVDEQYF
NA	TRBV9	TRBJ2-2	NA	TGTGCCAGCAGCGGTACTCCGAACACCGGGGAGCTGTTTTTT	CASSGTPNTGELFF
NA	TRBV21-1	TRBJ1-5	NA	TGTGCCAGCAGCACAACAGTGGACAGGGAACTTTATCAGCCCCAGCATTTT	CASSTTVDRELYQPQHF
NA	TRBV30	TRBJ1-1	NA	TGTGCCTGGAGTGGAGGGAGGAACACTGAAGCTTTCTTT	CAWSGGRNTEAFF
once	TRBV11-2	TRBJ2-7	NA	TGTGCCAGCGGAAACAGGGGGCAGTCGTCTAGCGGGTACGAGCAGTACTTC	CASGNRGQSSSGYEQYF
NA	TRBV9	TRBJ2-1	NA	TGTGCCAGCAGGGGGCCGAGTAATGAGCAGTTCTTC	CASRGPSNEQFF
NA	TRBV30	TRBJ1-2	TRBD1	TGTGCCTGGAGTGCTGGGGAGCCCGGGACAGAGGTCTTC	CAWSAGEPGTEVF
NA	TRBV4-1	TRBJ1-3	TRBD1	TGCGCCAGCAGCCATTACCGCGACAGGGTCGCTGGAAACACCATATATTTT	CASSHYRDRVAGNTIYF
NA	TRBV19	TRBJ2-2	NA	TGTGCCAGTAGTCCTCGGGGAAGAGCGAACACCGGGGAGCTGTTTTTT	CASSPRGRANTGELFF
NA	TRBV27	TRBJ2-2	NA	TGTGCCAGCAGTTTTAAAATCTACACCGGGGAGCTGTTTTTT	CASSFKIYTGELFF
NA	TRBV15	TRBJ2-1	TRBD1	TGTGCCACCAGCAGAGTAACCTACAGGGGCAATGAGCAGTTCTTC	CATSRVTYRGNEQFF
once	TRBV19	TRBJ2-1	TRBD2	TGTGCCAGTAGTAATAGCGGGAGCTATGAGCAGTTCTTC	CASSNSGSYEQFF
NA	TRBV5-1	TRBJ2-1	NA	TGCGCCTCCAGAGGAACGAACTACAATGAGCAGTTCTTC	CASRGTNYNEQFF
NA	TRBV14	TRBJ2-2	NA	TGTGCCAGCAGGTCAGGGATCGCGAACACCGGGGAGCTGTTTTTT	CASRSGIANTGELFF
NA	TRBV28	TRBJ2-1	TRBD2	TGTGCCAGCAGTTTAAGTGACGGCCAGCGGGAGACGATTTACAATGAGCAGTTCTTC	CASSLSDGQRETIYNEQFF
NA	TRBV10-3	TRBJ1-5	NA	TGTGCCATCAGTGAGTCGAGGACAGGCAATCAGCCCCAGCATTTT	CAISESRTGNQPQHF
NA	TRBV7-8	TRBJ1-2	NA	TGTGCCAGCAGCTTACGGGGGGACTTCTATGGCTACACCTTC	CASSLRGDFYGYTF
NA	TRBV29-1	TRBJ2-7	TRBD2	TGCAGCGTTCAAGGGACTAGCGGGAGTAACAACGAGCAGTACTTC	CSVQGTSGSNNEQYF
few	TRBV19	TRBJ2-2	TRBD2	TGTGCCAGTAGCCGTAGCGGGAGGATAGGGACCGGGGAGCTGTTTTTT	CASSRSGRIGTGELFF
NA	TRBV21-1	TRBJ1-2	NA	TGTGCCAGCAGCGCGAGATACAGGGGGCCCCGTTATGGCTACACCTTC	CASSARYRGPRYGYTF
NA	TRBV7-3	TRBJ2-2	NA	TGTGCCAGCAGCTTATCAGGGGCCGGGGCCGGGGAGCTGTTTTTT	CASSLSGAGAGELFF
NA	TRBV19	TRBJ1-5	TRBD1	TGTGCCAGTAGCCCGGGACAGAATAGCAATCAGCCCCAGCATTTT	CASSPGQNSNQPQHF
NA	TRBV28	TRBJ1-1	NA	TGTGCCAGCAGTTCGTCGACGACACAGAACACTGAAGCTTTCTTT	CASSSSTTQNTEAFF
NA	TRBV28	TRBJ2-7	TRBD2	TGTGCCAGCAGTTTACTAGCGGGAGCTCGCGAGCAGTACTTC	CASSLLAGAREQYF
NA	TRBV29-1	TRBJ2-1	NA	TGCAGCGCCGGAACCTTGAGTTTTGGAGGTGCTGAGCAGTTCTTC	CSAGTLSFGGAEQFF
NA	TRBV29-1	TRBJ2-7	NA	TGCAGCGTGACTGACAGCTACGAGCAGTACTTC	CSVTDSYEQYF
NA	TRBV6-5	TRBJ2-7	NA	TGTGCCAGCAGTCCTTCGGGACAATTGTTCTACGAGCAGTACTTC	CASSPSGQLFYEQYF
NA	TRBV5-1	TRBJ1-2	NA	TGCGCCAGCAGCTCGGACAGCTATGGCTACACCTTC	CASSSDSYGYTF
NA	TRBV5-1	TRBJ2-7	NA	TGCGCCAGCAGCCCGAACAGTGAAGAGCAGTACTTC	CASSPNSEEQYF
NA	TRBV5-4	TRBJ2-7	TRBD1	TGTGCCAGCAGCTTGGCCCTTGTTTATGGACAGGACGAGCAGTACTTC	CASSLALVYGQDEQYF
once	TRBV11-2	TRBJ2-5	TRBD2	TGTGCCAGCCGGGCGGGACTAGCGGGAGAGACCCAGTACTTC	CASRAGLAGETQYF
NA	TRBV28	TRBJ2-5	TRBD2	TGTGCCAGCGTGACTAGCGGGAGGGAGACCCAGTACTTC	CASVTSGRETQYF
NA	TRBV11-2	TRBJ2-5	NA	TGTGCCAGCAGCCGGCCTGGGCAGCCGTTCAGGCGGTACTTC	CASSRPGQPFRRYF
NA	TRBV19	TRBJ2-3	NA	TGTGCCAGTAAAGAGAGCACAGATACGCAGTATTTT	CASKESTDTQYF
NA	TRBV6-5	TRBJ2-7	NA	TGTGCCAGCAACTCGGACACGAACTACGAGCAGTACTTC	CASNSDTNYEQYF
NA	TRBV10-1	TRBJ2-2	NA	TGCGCCAGCAGTGAGATCAGGGTGGCGGACACCGGGGAGCTGTTTTTT	CASSEIRVADTGELFF
NA	TRBV28	TRBJ1-3	NA	TGTGCCAGCAGTTGGGTAGGGGGTTCTGGAAACACCATATATTTT	CASSWVGGSGNTIYF
NA	TRBV29-1	TRBJ2-2	TRBD2	TGCAGCGTTCGAGCAGGGACTAGCGCCACCGGGGAGCTGTTTTTT	CSVRAGTSATGELFF
NA	TRBV11-3	TRBJ2-5	NA	TGTGCCAGCAGCGCCCCTGGGGCTGGGGAGACCCAGTACTTC	CASSAPGAGETQYF
NA	TRBV4-2	TRBJ2-2	NA	TGTGCCAGCAGCCAAGATCGCGGGACGAACACCGGGGAGCTGTTTTTT	CASSQDRGTNTGELFF
NA	TRBV28	TRBJ2-1	TRBD2	TGTGCCAGCCGAAAGACCGGACTAGCGGGATCCTACAATGAGCAGTTCTTC	CASRKTGLAGSYNEQFF
NA	TRBV19	TRBJ1-5	NA	TGTGCCAGTAATCTCAGGAGGGTTAGCAATCAGCCCCAGCATTTT	CASNLRRVSNQPQHF
NA	TRBV19	TRBJ1-5	NA	TGTGCCAGTAGTATAAGCGGGGATGTTGATCAGCCCCAGCATTTT	CASSISGDVDQPQHF
NA	TRBV19	TRBJ2-5	NA	TGTGCCACCAGCCAGGGGAGGGGAGAGACCCAGTACTTC	CATSQGRGETQYF
NA	TRBV9	TRBJ2-1	NA	TGTGCCAGCAGCGCTTACTTGGAGAGCTCCTACAATGAGCAGTTCTTC	CASSAYLESSYNEQFF